These T cell receptor beta chains were read from a single sample in a study of T cells in Graves' hyperthyroidism and ophthalmopathy. Each CDR3 protein is one row after TCRdb ran MiXCR on the multiplex PCR reads. The data hold fewer than 350,000 distinct CDR3 sequences, with 15% to 20% observed a single time. Input material: blood. These receptors were taken from a woman between 50 and 59 years old with Graves' hyperthyroidism. CDR3s include the opening cysteine and the closing phenylalanine or tryptophan. D genes are given only for firm matches. Clone sizes are given selectively: once, few, many, or a class where the clone is expanded.

TGTGCCAGCAGCCCCCACCTAGCGGGGGAGCAGTTCTTC,CASSPHLAGEQFF,TRBV9,TRBJ2-1,few,TRBD2
TGTGCCAGCAGCGGGGGACTAACGGAGACCCAGTACTTC,CASSGGLTETQYF,TRBV7-3,TRBJ2-5,many,TRBD2
TGCGCCAGCAGCTTGGAGGTCAGGGTAGGCACTGAAGCTTTCTTT,CASSLEVRVGTEAFF,TRBV5-1,TRBJ1-1,many,NA
TGTGCCAGCAGCCAACGAGGACAGGGAAACACCATATATTTT,CASSQRGQGNTIYF,TRBV3-1,TRBJ1-3,few,NA
TGTGCCAGCTCACCTACGGGACAGGGGTACTATGGCTACACCTTC,CASSPTGQGYYGYTF,TRBV18,TRBJ1-2,many,TRBD1
TGCAGTGCAGACGAGGAGGGACCCGCACATGATACGCAGTATTTT,CSADEEGPAHDTQYF,TRBV20-1,TRBJ2-3,few,NA
TGTGCCAGCAGCTCCGGGGGGGTGCTGAACACTGAAGCTTTCTTT,CASSSGGVLNTEAFF,TRBV9,TRBJ1-1,few,NA
TGTGCCAGCAGCTTGGGGACTAGCGGGAGTACCTACGAGCAGTACTTC,CASSLGTSGSTYEQYF,TRBV11-2,TRBJ2-7,NA,TRBD2
TGTGCCAGCAGTGACCAGGGTATAAGCTATGGCTACACCTTC,CASSDQGISYGYTF,TRBV2,TRBJ1-2,many,NA
TGCAGTGCTAGAGACTATAGGTCAGATACGCAGTATTTT,CSARDYRSDTQYF,TRBV20-1,TRBJ2-3,few,NA
TGCAGCGTTGGTTCGGGAGGAGAGACCCAGTACTTC,CSVGSGGETQYF,TRBV29-1,TRBJ2-5,NA,TRBD2
TGTGCTAGTGGTTCCCCCCAGGAGGGGGGAACAGATACGCAGTATTTT,CASGSPQEGGTDTQYF,TRBV12-5,TRBJ2-3,many,NA
TGTGCCAGCAGCCACAGGGGGCCAGATACGCAGTATTTT,CASSHRGPDTQYF,TRBV11-2,TRBJ2-3,many,TRBD1
TGTGCCAGCAGTCCTGACAGGGACTATGGCTACACCTTC,CASSPDRDYGYTF,TRBV12-3/TRBV12-4,TRBJ1-2,many,TRBD1
TGTGCCAGTAGTATCCCCCTTTGGGAGCCCCAGCATTTT,CASSIPLWEPQHF,TRBV19,TRBJ1-5,NA,NA
TGTGCCAGCAGCACAGGGAATACTCAGCCCCAGCATTTT,CASSTGNTQPQHF,TRBV7-9,TRBJ1-5,NA,NA
TGCAGTGCCCCCGGAGGGGGGCGGGAAGCTTTCTTT,CSAPGGGREAFF,TRBV20-1,TRBJ1-1,many,NA
TGTGCCAGCAGTGAAATAGCGGGAGTGGGTGAGCAGTTCTTC,CASSEIAGVGEQFF,TRBV6-1,TRBJ2-1,many,TRBD2
TGTGCCAGCTCCAAGACAGATACGCAGTATTTT,CASSKTDTQYF,TRBV18,TRBJ2-3,many,NA